This is a list of T cell receptor beta chains from one sample in a study of Ad26.COV2.S vaccination and SARS-CoV-2 variants. The table came from immunoSEQ multiplex PCR; TCRdb's copy has only in-frame clones and leaves some out. The sample yields about 350,000 clones, approximately 84% seen once. Sequenced here: peripheral blood, sampled in a trial of Ad26.COV2.S vaccine versus placebo. Every receptor here comes from a person aged 18-60 years who received the Ad26.COV2.S COVID-19 vaccine or a placebo. Each CDR3 is given with its conserved first and last residue. D genes are given only for firm matches. Size tells how often a clone was seen (once, few, many) or the class of an expanded clone, and some rows leave it out.

d_gene: -
j_gene: TRBJ1-5
v_gene: TRBV4-1
abundance: -
CDR3nt: TGCGCCAGCAGCGCGGTCGACGGGGCGGGGAGCAATCAGCCCCAGCATTTT
CDR3aa: CASSAVDGAGSNQPQHF

d_gene: -
j_gene: TRBJ2-7
v_gene: TRBV9
abundance: once
CDR3nt: TGTGCCAGCAGCGACCCTAACAGGGACGAGCAGTACTTC
CDR3aa: CASSDPNRDEQYF

d_gene: -
j_gene: TRBJ1-4
v_gene: TRBV19
abundance: once
CDR3nt: TGTGCCAGTAGTATTTCCAGGGTAGGGGAAAAACTGTTTTTT
CDR3aa: CASSISRVGEKLFF

d_gene: -
j_gene: TRBJ2-2
v_gene: TRBV5-1
abundance: -
CDR3nt: TGCGCCAGCAGCATCAGTGGCCACACCGGGGAGCTGTTTTTT
CDR3aa: CASSISGHTGELFF

d_gene: TRBD2
j_gene: TRBJ2-2
v_gene: TRBV10-1
abundance: -
CDR3nt: TGCGCCAGCAATGGACTAGCGGGAGGAGAGAACACCGGGGAGCTGTTTTTT
CDR3aa: CASNGLAGGENTGELFF

d_gene: -
j_gene: TRBJ1-4
v_gene: TRBV28
abundance: few
CDR3nt: TGTGCCAGCAGTCAAAACGGTGCAACTAATGAAAAACTGTTTTTT
CDR3aa: CASSQNGATNEKLFF

d_gene: -
j_gene: TRBJ1-5
v_gene: TRBV27
abundance: -
CDR3nt: TGTGCCAGCAGTTTCGGCAGTACTCAGCCCCAGCATTTT
CDR3aa: CASSFGSTQPQHF

d_gene: TRBD1
j_gene: TRBJ1-4
v_gene: TRBV12-3/TRBV12-4
abundance: -
CDR3nt: TGTGCCAGCAGTTGGGACAGACAAACAATCCTGTTTTTT
CDR3aa: CASSWDRQTILFF

d_gene: -
j_gene: TRBJ2-1
v_gene: TRBV19
abundance: -
CDR3nt: TGTGCCAGTAGTATATCCACAGGGAGGGGTAACTACAATGAGCAGTTCTTC
CDR3aa: CASSISTGRGNYNEQFF

d_gene: -
j_gene: TRBJ2-1
v_gene: TRBV7-7
abundance: -
CDR3nt: TGTGCCAGCAGCCCCGTAGGCGTTGGTGACAATGAGCAGTTCTTC
CDR3aa: CASSPVGVGDNEQFF

d_gene: -
j_gene: TRBJ1-5
v_gene: TRBV5-1
abundance: -
CDR3nt: TGCGCCAGCAGCTTGCTGACAGGAAACAATCAGCCCCAGCATTTT
CDR3aa: CASSLLTGNNQPQHF

d_gene: -
j_gene: TRBJ1-4
v_gene: TRBV18
abundance: -
CDR3nt: TGTGCCAGCTCACCACAGGGAGGGGAAAAACTGTTTTTT
CDR3aa: CASSPQGGEKLFF

d_gene: -
j_gene: TRBJ2-3
v_gene: TRBV21-1
abundance: -
CDR3nt: TGTGCCAGCAGCAAAGGGACATCTAGCACAGATACGCAGTATTTT
CDR3aa: CASSKGTSSTDTQYF

d_gene: TRBD1
j_gene: TRBJ2-7
v_gene: TRBV11-2
abundance: -
CDR3nt: TGTGCCAGCAGCTCCGGACAGGGACTCGAGCAGTACTTC
CDR3aa: CASSSGQGLEQYF

d_gene: -
j_gene: TRBJ2-5
v_gene: TRBV19
abundance: -
CDR3nt: TGTGCCAGTAGTACCTGGGGATCGGGAGAGACCCAGTACTTC
CDR3aa: CASSTWGSGETQYF

d_gene: -
j_gene: TRBJ2-7
v_gene: TRBV7-2
abundance: -
CDR3nt: TGTGCCAGCACCGAGGCCGGCTTCCCTTTTTCCTACGAGCAGTACTTC
CDR3aa: CASTEAGFPFSYEQYF

d_gene: -
j_gene: TRBJ2-7
v_gene: TRBV6-5
abundance: -
CDR3nt: TGTGCCAGCAGTTCCCTGGGACGGACCTACGAGCAGTACTTC
CDR3aa: CASSSLGRTYEQYF

d_gene: -
j_gene: TRBJ2-1
v_gene: TRBV29-1
abundance: -
CDR3nt: TGCAGCGTTGAACGTTCTGGACACCTTAATGAGCAGTTCTTC
CDR3aa: CSVERSGHLNEQFF

d_gene: TRBD2
j_gene: TRBJ2-1
v_gene: TRBV6-5
abundance: -
CDR3nt: TGTGCCAGCAGTTCCGGGACTAGCTACGGTGAGCAGTTCTTC
CDR3aa: CASSSGTSYGEQFF

d_gene: -
j_gene: TRBJ2-2
v_gene: TRBV2
abundance: -
CDR3nt: TGTGCCAACAGATACACCGGGGAGCTGTTTTTT
CDR3aa: CANRYTGELFF

d_gene: -
j_gene: TRBJ1-2
v_gene: TRBV12-2
abundance: -
CDR3nt: TGTGCAAGTCGCTTAGAGAGACAGGGGGCGGATAACTATGGCTACACCTTC
CDR3aa: CASRLERQGADNYGYTF

d_gene: TRBD2
j_gene: TRBJ2-7
v_gene: TRBV5-1
abundance: -
CDR3nt: TGCGCCAGCAGCTCTGGACTAGTTGGGGTTTACGAGCAGTACTTC
CDR3aa: CASSSGLVGVYEQYF

d_gene: TRBD2
j_gene: TRBJ2-3
v_gene: TRBV5-1
abundance: -
CDR3nt: TGCGCCAGCAGCTTAGCTAGCGGGATGGCAGATACGCAGTATTTT
CDR3aa: CASSLASGMADTQYF

d_gene: TRBD2
j_gene: TRBJ2-1
v_gene: TRBV7-2
abundance: once
CDR3nt: TGTGCCAGCAGCTTAGGGGTTAGCGGGGGGTACAATGAGCAGTTCTTC
CDR3aa: CASSLGVSGGYNEQFF

d_gene: TRBD1
j_gene: TRBJ2-7
v_gene: TRBV6-2/TRBV6-3
abundance: once
CDR3nt: TGTGCCAGCAGTTCCCCCTTCGTGCCGGGACAGAGCTACGAGCAGTACTTC
CDR3aa: CASSSPFVPGQSYEQYF

d_gene: -
j_gene: TRBJ2-2
v_gene: TRBV2
abundance: few
CDR3nt: TGTGCCAGCAGTGAACACAGGGCGGCCGGGGAGCTGTTTTTT
CDR3aa: CASSEHRAAGELFF

d_gene: -
j_gene: TRBJ2-1
v_gene: TRBV5-4
abundance: -
CDR3nt: TGTGCCAGCAGCCCGGTCCCGGACAAGACCTACAATGAGCAGTTCTTC
CDR3aa: CASSPVPDKTYNEQFF

d_gene: -
j_gene: TRBJ2-7
v_gene: TRBV5-1
abundance: few
CDR3nt: TGCGCCAGCAGCACGGACAGCTGGGAGCAGTACTTC
CDR3aa: CASSTDSWEQYF

d_gene: TRBD1
j_gene: TRBJ2-7
v_gene: TRBV18
abundance: -
CDR3nt: TGTGCCAGCTCCCCGGGACAGCCTCAAACCTACGAGCAGTACTTC
CDR3aa: CASSPGQPQTYEQYF

d_gene: -
j_gene: TRBJ1-6
v_gene: TRBV6-4
abundance: -
CDR3nt: TGTGCCAGCAGTGACTCGAGGGCTTCACCCCTCCACTTT
CDR3aa: CASSDSRASPLHF

d_gene: TRBD1
j_gene: TRBJ2-2
v_gene: TRBV10-1
abundance: few
CDR3nt: TGCGCCAGCAGTTCAGGGGGCACCGGGGAGCTGTTTTTT
CDR3aa: CASSSGGTGELFF

d_gene: -
j_gene: TRBJ1-4
v_gene: TRBV25-1
abundance: few
CDR3nt: TGTGCCAGCAGTGACTCGGAACCGGGGGGGAATGAAAAACTGTTTTTT
CDR3aa: CASSDSEPGGNEKLFF

d_gene: TRBD1
j_gene: TRBJ1-1
v_gene: TRBV7-6
abundance: once
CDR3nt: TGTGCCAGCAGCTTAGAGGACAGGGCCACTGAAGCTTTCTTT
CDR3aa: CASSLEDRATEAFF